The clone carrying this TCR beta chain was seen once. Its antigen is unknown. Patients picked for sequencing had shown CD8+CD57+ cell expansion detected by flow cytometry. No therapy was given to patients before blood sampling. CDR3 and TCR beta VDJ profiling relied on a genomic DNA template. One entry per CDR3 protein results from TCRdb running MiXCR on the reads. Of some 120,000 distinct CDR3 sequences in the sample, under 65% are singletons; the top ten hold 25% to 35%. After removal of 7 bases from V and 0 bases from J, the junction contained 5 bases not matched to a gene. This CDR3 is 13 amino acids long. Germline V lookup: CDR1 DFQATT, CDR2 SNEGSKA (reference sequence). This record comes from a study of CD8+CD57+ T cells in acquired aplastic anemia. Background on the study: Recorded DNA amounts for sorted CD4+ and CD8+ cells had an average of approximately 3 ug. Study-wide points: Patient and control CD8+ Simpson's diversity was not significantly different. Some 31 shared CD8+ CDR3s appeared highly expressed within patients' immunodominant clones.

This rearrangement joins TRBV20-1 to TRBJ1-1; the match to TRBD1 covers 7 bases. This receptor was identified in a human donor with aplastic anemia. The sample was sorted CD4+, CD8+, or CD8+CD57+ T cells (not recorded which) from PBMCs. CDR3 nucleotides: TGCAGTGGACCGGACAGGATGAACACTGAAGCTTTCTTT. It yields the protein CSGPDRMNTEAFF.